The 8 T cell receptor beta chains below all came from one sample that was sequenced in a study of OX40 agonist ivuxolimab in advanced cancers. Library preparation employed the immunoSEQ multiplex PCR assay. TCRdb provides this immuneACCESS table in a form limited to in-frame rearrangements. Some clones are lacking; in checked studies, under half of them reflect an unresolved V gene, and why the rest are absent is not known. Here the sample has tens of thousands of clones; 80% to 95% occur a single time. The ten largest clonotypes hold over 7.5% of the sample. The sample here was CD4+ or CD8+ T cells sorted from blood, taken in a trial of the OX40 agonist ivuxolimab. All receptors derive from an adult with an advanced solid tumor such as melanoma, head and neck, liver or kidney cancer.

V gene TRBV7-9 combines with J gene TRBJ2-3, with 8 bases fitting TRBD1. CDR1 and CDR2 (germline): SEHNR, FQNEAQ (reference sequence). The V segment lost 3 bases and the J segment 2 bases; nucleotides outside the gene matches: 4. This CDR3 contains 15 residues. CDR3: CASSLTGAPTDTQYF. CDR3 DNA sequence: TGTGCCAGCAGCTTGACAGGGGCTCCCACAGATACGCAGTATTTT.

The V and J genes are TRBV10-3 and TRBJ2-7; D is ambiguous. CDR1 is ENHRY and CDR2 is SYGVKD in the germline V gene. V lost 3 bases and J 6 bases, leaving 12 bases between the germline ends. This CDR3 contains 13 residues. CDR3 DNA sequence: TGTGCCATCAGTGAAACAGCTTCACGCGAGCAGTACTTC. As protein: CAISETASREQYF.

The chain uses TRBV4-3 and TRBJ1-1, with D maybe TRBD1 (5 bases). Trimming stripped 0 bases from V and 3 bases from J, with 14 bases between. Germline values: CDR1 LGHNA, CDR2 YSLEER. The CDR3 spans 16 residues. CDR3 loop: CASSQDGGQLDTEAFF. CDR3 DNA sequence: TGCGCCAGCAGCCAAGACGGGGGTCAGCTGGACACTGAAGCTTTCTTT.

V usage is TRBV5-1 and J usage is TRBJ2-7; D not resolved. Germline V CDR1 and CDR2: SGHRS, YFSETQ. The germline V and J ends were trimmed by 4 bases and 3 bases, with 14 bases remaining between them. The CDR3 consists of 14 residues. The CDR3 nucleotides read TGCGCCAGCAGCCCTGGGCGAGCCTTCTACGAGCAGTACTTC. Amino acids: CASSPGRAFYEQYF.

The V and J genes are TRBV7-9 and TRBJ1-1; maybe TRBD1 (5 bases). Germline loops: CDR1 SEHNR, CDR2 FQNEAQ (reference sequence). This CDR3 spans 16 amino acids. Trimming took off 3 bases at V and 2 bases at J, with 16 bases between the two ends. CDR3 bases: TGTGCCAGCAGCTTCCCTCCTGGGACGGCAAACACTGAAGCTTTCTTT. Protein sequence: CASSFPPGTANTEAFF.

A single count supports this clone. The chain recombines TRBV23-1 with TRBJ2-5; D ambiguous. TRBV23-1 counts as an open reading frame of uncertain function. Trimming cost V 3 bases and J 0 bases, with 11 bases left between them. CDR3 size: 15 residues. CDR3: CASSHLTVNQETQYF. CDR3 nucleotide sequence: TGCGCCAGCAGTCACCTTACAGTAAACCAAGAGACCCAGTACTTC.

The genes are TRBV13 and TRBJ2-3; 10 bases fit TRBD2. The CDR3 extends over 19 amino acids. V shed 5 bases and J 0 bases; nucleotides not matched to a gene: 14. Germline V gives CDR1 PRHDT, CDR2 FYEKMQ (reference sequence). CDR3 protein: CASSHGISGGPPSTDTQYF. The DNA for the CDR3 is TGTGCCAGCAGCCACGGGATTAGCGGGGGGCCGCCCAGCACAGATACGCAGTATTTT.

The chain links TRBV16 to TRBJ2-4, with D maybe TRBD1 (6 bases). CDR1 is KGHSY and CDR2 is FQNENV in the germline V gene. Deletions cut 4 bases from V and 9 bases from J, with 16 bases between. This CDR3 contains 14 residues. CDR3 sequence reads: CASSPKQGGGIQYF. CDR3 coding DNA: TGTGCCAGCAGCCCCAAACAGGGTGGGGGCATTCAGTACTTC. Full variable domain (outside the CDR3, taken from reference TRBV16 and TRBJ2-4): GEEVAQTPKHLVRGEGQKAKLYCAPIKGHSYVFWYQQVLKNEFKFLISFQNENVFDETGMPKERFSAKCLPNSPCSLEIQATKLEDSAVYFCASSPKQGGGIQYFGAGTRLSVL.